This T cell receptor (beta chain) derives from a study of cytomegalovirus exposure and HLA in healthy donors. Study details: An earlier analysis identified 117 million unique TCR beta sequences in about 180 million T cells. Findings and limits, study-wide: In a later analysis, a genetic analysis reported fewer productive-TCR N-insertions in an Asian-associated ancestry cluster than the cohort average. There were a few CMV-associated chains whose specificity for CMV antigens was confirmed in vitro.

This clone came up a few times. Its antigen is undetermined. Between the trimmed V and J ends, which lost 3 bases and 2 bases, there was a span of 11 bases. Germline V gene data show CDR1 as MGHDK and CDR2 as SYGVNS. The CDR3 covers 15 residues. Researchers ran the PCR with 60 Vbeta and 13 Jbeta primers. In the study's own analysis: In a later analysis, tens of millions of unique TCR beta chains included roughly 11 million shared by two or more donors. The data were produced by immunoSEQ multiplex PCR, yet TCRdb's version contains in-frame clones alone and is incomplete. D and trimming come from the DNA, and the V and J calls and clone size come from that table. The sample carries 100,000 to 150,000 clones, 84% recorded once.

Sequenced: PBMCs. V gene TRBV25-1 combines with J gene TRBJ1-3; D uncertain. The TCR was taken from a man aged 50 to 60 in good health and CMV-seronegative. The CDR3 protein is CASSDPTKTGNTIYF. The DNA for the CDR3 is TGTGCCAGCAGTGACCCTACTAAGACTGGAAACACCATATATTTT.